This TCR beta chain was captured by sequencing in a study of CD8+ T cells in alopecia areata (dated by TCRdb to 2017 to 2018). Regarding the complete study: The treated patients, all with moderate-to-severe alopecia areata, were enrolled in an open-label pilot trial of oral tofacitinib given at 5 to 10 mg twice daily. Tofacitinib was given for 6 to 18 months, followed by 6 months of follow-up off drug to assess delayed response and recurrence. The SALT score, which quantifies the percentage of affected scalp surface area, was used to measure disease severity in treated patients. To study T cell clonal expansion in alopecia areata, the researchers applied high-throughput TCRbeta sequencing to both the C3H/HeJ mouse model and human patients. Human TCRbeta sequencing covered scalp tissue and sorted CD4+ and CD8+ peripheral blood T cells from patchy and totalis/universalis alopecia areata patients and healthy controls. Biopsies were taken from tofacitinib-treated patients at baseline and again at 4 and 24 weeks into treatment, and several of those patients also had a later scalp biopsy. Clonality in the scalp was compared among normal scalp (n=4), patchy alopecia areata scalp (n=8), and alopecia totalis/universalis scalp (n=8). RNA came from the PAXgene miRNA kit for fixed scalp, the miRNeasy kit for PBMCs, and the RNeasy kit for mouse skin. TCRbeta CDR3 regions were amplified by immunoSEQ multiplex PCR using 35 Vbeta forward and 13 Jbeta reverse primers.

General conclusions and limits of the study: Unlike mouse skin, where gammadelta T cells dominate, normal human skin contains resident alphabeta T cells that get sequenced too, which complicates analysis of the scalp TCR repertoire. During tofacitinib treatment, many expanded lesional clones stuck around in both scalp and blood, and this persistence may partly explain why relapse happens after treatment is stopped. Scalp clonality and the number of expanded CD8+ clones among the top 100 scalp clones were significantly decreased by tofacitinib. Shared TCR sequences between patients were less evident than in mice, which may be partly attributable to HLA diversity in the patient population. Compared with normal scalp, lesional scalp had higher clonality and more expanded CD8+ clones, particularly in alopecia totalis/universalis, a pattern that suggests antigenic drive. Because the treated cohort was small and included a single nonresponder, larger studies are needed to assess links between baseline CD8+ expansion and response.

Concerning this clone itself: The antigen it binds to is not known. No qualities accompany the bases; no much larger clone lies one base away.

Library prep was done by the immunoSEQ multiplex PCR assay. For TCR sequencing, RNA was extracted from every sample and reverse transcribed into cDNA to serve as template. First-strand cDNA was synthesized using SuperScript III with a 2:1 mix of oligo-dT and random hexamers. A synthetic immune receptor repertoire was used to measure amplification bias, and any remaining bias was corrected computationally. In the authors' own workflow: Raw reads were preprocessed to remove errors, and CDR3 was defined according to IMGT conventions as the region from the conserved cysteine to phenylalanine. Clonality was calculated as 1 minus Shannon entropy normalized by log2 of the number of productive unique TCRs. Whether each scalp clone was CD4 or CD8 was inferred by checking scalp TCRbeta sequences against the CD4 and CD8 repertoires from sorted blood. The table was pulled from immuneACCESS by TCRdb, which kept in-frame rearrangements only. Such tables lose some clones; where checked, under half of the loss comes from unresolved V genes, and the rest has no known cause. V and J calls and clone size come straight from that table; D and trimming were deduced from the DNA. Present in this sample are more than 90,000 clones, about three fifths of which were seen just once. Of the sample, approximately 31% is held by the ten largest clones.

V gives up 6 bases and J gives up 2 bases, and the segment between their germline ends measures 10 bases. There are 13 amino acids in the CDR3, from cysteine to phenylalanine inclusive. The DNA shown is the 39-base CDR3, in frame from base 1. Based on the germline V gene, the CDR1 and CDR2 sequences are SGHTA and FQGNSA. In the paper's terms, the time point label means: less than five weeks on oral tofacitinib. The intended sense of this specimen's treatment or condition label: oral pan-JAK inhibitor, 5-10 mg twice daily. Lesional scalp punch biopsies and peripheral blood were collected from alopecia areata patients. PBMCs were separated by density centrifugation and stained for CD3, CD4 and CD8, after which CD4+ and CD8+ T cells were sorted on a FACSAria.

The specimen was CD8+ T cells sorted from blood, collected at week 4, from a patient treated with tofacitinib. This receptor was obtained from a human donor with alopecia areata. The V and J segments used are TRBV7-2 and TRBJ1-1; the D gene remains uncertain. The DNA reads TGTGCCAGCAGTCCTCCACCCAACACTGAAGCTTTCTTT. It translates as CASSPPPNTEAFF.